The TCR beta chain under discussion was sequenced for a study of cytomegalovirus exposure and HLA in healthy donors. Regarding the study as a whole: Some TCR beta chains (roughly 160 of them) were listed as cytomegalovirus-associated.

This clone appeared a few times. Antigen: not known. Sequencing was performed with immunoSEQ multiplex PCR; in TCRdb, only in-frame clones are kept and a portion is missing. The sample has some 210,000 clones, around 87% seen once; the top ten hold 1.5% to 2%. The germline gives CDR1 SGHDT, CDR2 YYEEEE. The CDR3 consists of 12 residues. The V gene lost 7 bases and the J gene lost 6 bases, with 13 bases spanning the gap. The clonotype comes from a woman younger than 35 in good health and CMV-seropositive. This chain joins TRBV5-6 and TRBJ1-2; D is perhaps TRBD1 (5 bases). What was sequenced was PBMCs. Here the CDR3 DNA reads TGTGCCAGCGAGCGACTCAGGGATGGCTACACCTTC. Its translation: CASERLRDGYTF.